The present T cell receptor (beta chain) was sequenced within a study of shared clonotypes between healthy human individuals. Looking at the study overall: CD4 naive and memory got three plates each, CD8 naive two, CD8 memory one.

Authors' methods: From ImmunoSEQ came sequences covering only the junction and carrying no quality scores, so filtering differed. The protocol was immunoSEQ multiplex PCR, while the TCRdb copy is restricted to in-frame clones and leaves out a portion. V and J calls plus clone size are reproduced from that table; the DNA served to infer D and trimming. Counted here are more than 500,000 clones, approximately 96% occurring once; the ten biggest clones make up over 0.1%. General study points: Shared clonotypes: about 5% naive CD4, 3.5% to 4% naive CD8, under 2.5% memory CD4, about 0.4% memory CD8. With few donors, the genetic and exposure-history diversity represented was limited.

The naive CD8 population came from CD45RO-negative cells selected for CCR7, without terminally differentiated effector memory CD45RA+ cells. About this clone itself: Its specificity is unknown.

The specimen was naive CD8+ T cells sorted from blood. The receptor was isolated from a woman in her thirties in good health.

CDR3 nucleotides: TGTGCCAGTAGTATTGAGTCGAGCTCTGGCTACACCTTC. Encoded protein: CASSIESSSGYTF. The chain joins TRBV19 to TRBJ1-2; D remains ambiguous. CDR3 size: 13 residues. Germline V CDR1 and CDR2: LNHDA, SQIVND (reference sequence). V shed 3 bases and J shed 7 bases, with 12 bases lying between them.